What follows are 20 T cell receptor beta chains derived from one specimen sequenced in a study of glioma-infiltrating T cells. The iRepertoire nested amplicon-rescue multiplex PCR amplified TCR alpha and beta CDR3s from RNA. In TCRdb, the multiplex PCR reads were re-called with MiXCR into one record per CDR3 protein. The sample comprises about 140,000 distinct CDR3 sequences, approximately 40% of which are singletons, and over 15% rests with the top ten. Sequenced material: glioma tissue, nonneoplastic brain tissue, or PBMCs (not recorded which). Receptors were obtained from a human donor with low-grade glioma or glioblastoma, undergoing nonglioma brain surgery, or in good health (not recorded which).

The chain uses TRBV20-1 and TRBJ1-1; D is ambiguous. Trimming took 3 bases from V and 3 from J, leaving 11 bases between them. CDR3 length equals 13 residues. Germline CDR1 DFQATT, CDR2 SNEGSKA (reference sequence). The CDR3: CSARGGSDTEAFF. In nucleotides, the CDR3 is TGCAGTGCTAGGGGAGGATCTGACACTGAAGCTTTCTTT.

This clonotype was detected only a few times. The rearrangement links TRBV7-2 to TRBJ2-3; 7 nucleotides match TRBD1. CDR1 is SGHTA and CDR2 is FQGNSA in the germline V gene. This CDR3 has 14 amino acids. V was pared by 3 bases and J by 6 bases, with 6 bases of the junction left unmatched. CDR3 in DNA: TGTGCCAGCAGCTTCGGACAGGCTACGGATACGCAGTATTTT. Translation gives CASSFGQATDTQYF.

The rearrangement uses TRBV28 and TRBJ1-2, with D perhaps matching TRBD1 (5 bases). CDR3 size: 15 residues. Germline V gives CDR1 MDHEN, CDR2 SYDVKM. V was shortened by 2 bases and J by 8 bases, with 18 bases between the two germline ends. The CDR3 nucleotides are TGTGCCAGCAGTTTAGGGGGACTATCGGACGGCGGCTACACCTTC. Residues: CASSLGGLSDGGYTF.

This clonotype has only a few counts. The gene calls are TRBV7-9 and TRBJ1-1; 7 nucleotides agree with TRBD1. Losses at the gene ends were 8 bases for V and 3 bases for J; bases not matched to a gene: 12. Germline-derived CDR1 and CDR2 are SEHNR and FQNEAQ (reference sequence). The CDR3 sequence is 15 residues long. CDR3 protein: CASGPSTGRYTEAFF. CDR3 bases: TGTGCCAGCGGACCTTCGACAGGGAGGTACACTGAAGCTTTCTTT.

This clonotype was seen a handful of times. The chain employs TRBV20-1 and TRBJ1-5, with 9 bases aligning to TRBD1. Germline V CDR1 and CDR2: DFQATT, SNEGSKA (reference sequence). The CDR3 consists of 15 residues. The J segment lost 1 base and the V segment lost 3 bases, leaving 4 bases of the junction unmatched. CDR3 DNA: TGCAGTGCTAGGGGTGGGACAGGGAGCAATCAGCCCCAGCATTTT. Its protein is CSARGGTGSNQPQHF.

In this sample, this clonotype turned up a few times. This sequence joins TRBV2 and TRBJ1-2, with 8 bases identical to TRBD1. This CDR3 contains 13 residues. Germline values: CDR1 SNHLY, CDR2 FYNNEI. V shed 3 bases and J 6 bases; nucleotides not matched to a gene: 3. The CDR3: CASSDGQGDGYTF. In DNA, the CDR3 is TGTGCCAGCAGTGACGGACAGGGTGATGGCTACACCTTC.

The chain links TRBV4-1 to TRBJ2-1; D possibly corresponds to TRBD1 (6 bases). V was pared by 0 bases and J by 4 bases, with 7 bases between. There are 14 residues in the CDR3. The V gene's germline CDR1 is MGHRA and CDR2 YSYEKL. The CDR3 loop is CASSQDQGYNEQFF. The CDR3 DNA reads TGCGCCAGCAGCCAAGATCAGGGGTACAATGAGCAGTTCTTC.

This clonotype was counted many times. The CDR3 bases are TGTGCCAGCAGTTGGACGCGCAGGACTGGAAACACCATATATTTT. Residues: CASSWTRRTGNTIYF. V usage is TRBV6-1 and J usage is TRBJ1-3; no clear D. From germline, CDR1 is MNHNS and CDR2 SASEGT. The CDR3 spans 15 residues. Trimming cost V 5 bases and J 2 bases, with 13 bases left between them.

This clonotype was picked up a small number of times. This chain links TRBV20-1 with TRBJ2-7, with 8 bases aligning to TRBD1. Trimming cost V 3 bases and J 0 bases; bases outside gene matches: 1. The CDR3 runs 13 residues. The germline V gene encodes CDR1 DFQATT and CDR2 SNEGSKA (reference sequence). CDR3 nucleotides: TGCAGTGCTAGGACAGGGGTCTCCTACGAGCAGTACTTC. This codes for CSARTGVSYEQYF.

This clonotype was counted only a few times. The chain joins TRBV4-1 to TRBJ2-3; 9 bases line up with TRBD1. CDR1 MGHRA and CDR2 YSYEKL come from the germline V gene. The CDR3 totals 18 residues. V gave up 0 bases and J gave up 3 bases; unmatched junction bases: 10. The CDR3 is CASSQERPGQGRTDTQYF. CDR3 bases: TGCGCCAGCAGCCAAGAAAGGCCTGGACAGGGGAGGACAGATACGCAGTATTTT.

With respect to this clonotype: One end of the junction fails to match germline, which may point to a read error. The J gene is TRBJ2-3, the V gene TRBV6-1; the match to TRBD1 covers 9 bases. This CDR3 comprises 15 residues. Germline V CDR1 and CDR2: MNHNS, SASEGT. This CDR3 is CATSDPGQGTDTQYF. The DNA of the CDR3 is TGTGCCACCAGTGATCCGGGACAGGGAACAGATACGCAGTATTTT.

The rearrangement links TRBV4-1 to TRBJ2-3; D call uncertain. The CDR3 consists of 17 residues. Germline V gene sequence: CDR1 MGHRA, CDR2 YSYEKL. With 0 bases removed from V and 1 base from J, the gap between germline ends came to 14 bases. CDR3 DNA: TGCGCCAGCAGCCAAGATCTGGCTAACACCCGCACAGATACGCAGTATTTT. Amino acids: CASSQDLANTRTDTQYF.

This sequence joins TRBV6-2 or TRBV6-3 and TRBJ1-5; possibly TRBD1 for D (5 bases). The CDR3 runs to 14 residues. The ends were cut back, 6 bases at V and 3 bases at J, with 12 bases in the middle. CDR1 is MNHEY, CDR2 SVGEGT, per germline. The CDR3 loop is CASSLEDNNQPQHF. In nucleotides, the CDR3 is TGTGCCAGCAGCCTAGAGGACAACAATCAGCCCCAGCATTTT.

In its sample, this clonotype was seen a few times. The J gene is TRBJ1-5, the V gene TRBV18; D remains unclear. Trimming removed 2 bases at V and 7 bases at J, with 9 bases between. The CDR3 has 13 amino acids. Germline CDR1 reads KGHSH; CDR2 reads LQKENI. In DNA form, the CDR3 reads TGTGCCAGCTCACCAAGTGAGGAACAGCCCCAGCATTTT. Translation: CASSPSEEQPQHF.

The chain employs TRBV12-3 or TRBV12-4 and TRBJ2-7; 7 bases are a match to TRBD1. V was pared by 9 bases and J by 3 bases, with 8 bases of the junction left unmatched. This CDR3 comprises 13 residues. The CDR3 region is CASLGTDNYEQYF. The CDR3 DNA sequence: TGTGCCAGTCTCGGGACAGATAACTACGAGCAGTACTTC.

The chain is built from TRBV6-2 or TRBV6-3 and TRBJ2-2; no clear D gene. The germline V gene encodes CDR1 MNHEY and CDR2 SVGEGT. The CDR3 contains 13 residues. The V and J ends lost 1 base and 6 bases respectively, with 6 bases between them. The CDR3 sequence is CASSYLTPGELFF. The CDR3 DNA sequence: TGTGCCAGCAGTTACTTGACACCCGGGGAGCTGTTTTTT.

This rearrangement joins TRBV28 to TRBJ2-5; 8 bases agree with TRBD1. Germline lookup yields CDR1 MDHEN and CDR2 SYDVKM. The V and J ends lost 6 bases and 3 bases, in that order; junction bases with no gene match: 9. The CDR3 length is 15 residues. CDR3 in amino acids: CASSPPPTGEETQYF. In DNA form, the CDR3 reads TGTGCCAGCAGCCCTCCCCCGACAGGGGAAGAGACCCAGTACTTC.

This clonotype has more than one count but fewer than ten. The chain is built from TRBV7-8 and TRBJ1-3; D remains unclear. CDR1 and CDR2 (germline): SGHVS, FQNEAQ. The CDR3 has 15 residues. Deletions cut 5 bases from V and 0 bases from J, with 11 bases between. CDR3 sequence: CASSARTDSGNTIYF. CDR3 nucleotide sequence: TGTGCCAGCAGCGCCCGAACAGACTCTGGAAACACCATATATTTT.

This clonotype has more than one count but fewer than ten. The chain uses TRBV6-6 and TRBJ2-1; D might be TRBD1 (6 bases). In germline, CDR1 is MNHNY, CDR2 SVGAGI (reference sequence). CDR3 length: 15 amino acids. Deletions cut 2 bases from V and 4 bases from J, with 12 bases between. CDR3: CASSYRDRRYNEQFF. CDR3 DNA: TGTGCCAGCAGTTACCGTGACAGGCGTTACAATGAGCAGTTCTTC.

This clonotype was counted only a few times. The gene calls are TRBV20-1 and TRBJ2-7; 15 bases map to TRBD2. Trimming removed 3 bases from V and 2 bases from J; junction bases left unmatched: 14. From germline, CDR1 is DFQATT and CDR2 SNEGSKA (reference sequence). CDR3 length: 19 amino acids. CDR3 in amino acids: CSARNTGLAGGLGTYEQYF. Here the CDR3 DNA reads TGCAGTGCTAGGAACACCGGACTAGCGGGAGGGCTGGGGACCTACGAGCAGTACTTC.